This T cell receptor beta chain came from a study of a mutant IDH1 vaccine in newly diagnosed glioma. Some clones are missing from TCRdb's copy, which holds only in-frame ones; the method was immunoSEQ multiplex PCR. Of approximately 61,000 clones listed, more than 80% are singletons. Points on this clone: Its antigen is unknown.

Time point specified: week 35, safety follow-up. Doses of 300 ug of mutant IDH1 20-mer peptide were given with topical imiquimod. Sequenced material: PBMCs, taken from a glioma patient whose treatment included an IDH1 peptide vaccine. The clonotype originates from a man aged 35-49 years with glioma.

The CDR3 is CASSADLYEQYF. CDR3 nucleotide sequence: TGCGCCAGCAGCGCGGACCTCTACGAGCAGTACTTC. The V and J genes are TRBV5-1 and TRBJ2-7; D not certain. The CDR3 has 12 amino acids. Looked up from germline, CDR1 is SGHRS and CDR2 is YFSETQ. V was pared by 4 bases and J by 3 bases, with 8 bases between.